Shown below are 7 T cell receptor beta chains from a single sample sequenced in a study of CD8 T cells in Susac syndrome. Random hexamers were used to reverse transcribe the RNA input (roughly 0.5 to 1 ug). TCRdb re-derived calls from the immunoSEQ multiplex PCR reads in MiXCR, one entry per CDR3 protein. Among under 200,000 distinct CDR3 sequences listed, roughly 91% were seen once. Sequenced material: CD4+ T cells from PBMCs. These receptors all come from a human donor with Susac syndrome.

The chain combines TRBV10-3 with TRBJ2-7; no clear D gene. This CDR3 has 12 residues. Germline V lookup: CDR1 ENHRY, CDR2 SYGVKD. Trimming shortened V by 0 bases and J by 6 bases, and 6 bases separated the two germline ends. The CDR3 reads CAISESLAEQYF. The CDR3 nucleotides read TGTGCCATCAGTGAGTCTCTGGCCGAGCAGTACTTC.

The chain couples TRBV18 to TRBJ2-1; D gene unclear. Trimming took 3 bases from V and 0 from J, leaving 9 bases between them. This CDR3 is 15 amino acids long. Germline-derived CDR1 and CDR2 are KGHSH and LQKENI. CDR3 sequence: CASSPKVISYNEQFF. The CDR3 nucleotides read TGTGCCAGCTCACCGAAGGTCATCTCCTACAATGAGCAGTTCTTC. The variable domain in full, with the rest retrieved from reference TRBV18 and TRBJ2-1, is NAGVMQNPRHLVRRRGQEARLRCSPMKGHSHVYWYRQLPEEGLKFMVYLQKENIIDESGMPKERFSAEFPKEGPSILRIQQVVRGDSAAYFCASSPKVISYNEQFFGPGTRLTVL.

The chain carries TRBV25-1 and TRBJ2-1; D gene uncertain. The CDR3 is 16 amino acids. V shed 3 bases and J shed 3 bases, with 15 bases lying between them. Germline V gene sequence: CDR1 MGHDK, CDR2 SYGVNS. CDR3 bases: TGTGCCAGCAGTGATTGGGTCAGAGGTGACTACAATGAGCAGTTCTTC. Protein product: CASSDWVRGDYNEQFF.

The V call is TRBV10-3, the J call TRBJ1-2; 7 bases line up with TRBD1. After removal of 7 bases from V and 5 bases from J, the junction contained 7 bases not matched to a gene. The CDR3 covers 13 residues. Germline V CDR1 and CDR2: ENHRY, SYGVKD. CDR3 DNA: TGTGCCATCACCAAGGGGGCCCTATATGGCTACACCTTC. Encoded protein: CAITKGALYGYTF.

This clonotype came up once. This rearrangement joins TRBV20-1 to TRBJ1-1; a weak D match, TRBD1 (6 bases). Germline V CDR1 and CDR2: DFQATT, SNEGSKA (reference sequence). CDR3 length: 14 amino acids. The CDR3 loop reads CSQGKGGMNTEAFF. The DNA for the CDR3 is TGCAGCCAAGGGAAGGGGGGGATGAACACTGAAGCTTTCTTT.

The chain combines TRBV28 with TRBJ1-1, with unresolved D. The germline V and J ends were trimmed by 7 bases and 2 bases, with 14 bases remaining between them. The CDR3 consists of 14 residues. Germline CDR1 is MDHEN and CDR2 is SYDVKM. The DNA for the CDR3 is TGTGCCAGCAATACGCCCCCCACAAACACTGAAGCTTTCTTT. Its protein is CASNTPPTNTEAFF.

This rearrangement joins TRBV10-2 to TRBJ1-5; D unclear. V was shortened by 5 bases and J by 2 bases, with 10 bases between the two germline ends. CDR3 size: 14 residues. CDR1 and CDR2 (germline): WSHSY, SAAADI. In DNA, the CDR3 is TGCGCCAGCAGTCCACTACAGCGCAATCAGCCCCAGCATTTT. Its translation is CASSPLQRNQPQHF.